A single sample is the source of the 21 T cell receptor beta chains below, sequenced in a study of spatial heterogeneity in lung cancer. Whole-study findings and limits: The study found that expanded intratumoral alpha and beta TCR counts tracked tumor mutation counts.

Time point described: sample taken at primary tumor resection. From the 5' RACE reads, TCRdb called clonotypes with MiXCR, one entry per CDR3 protein. The repertoire consists of approximately 20,000 distinct CDR3 sequences, with roughly 7.3% occurring once and the leading ten covering less than 25%. Their antigen targets remain unknown. Sequenced material: lung tumor tissue, taken at surgery. The receptors were sampled from a female donor with early-stage non-small cell lung cancer.

In this sample, this clonotype turned up many times. This sequence joins TRBV5-6 and TRBJ1-6; a weak D match, TRBD1 (6 bases). CDR3 length equals 16 residues. V gave up 2 bases and J gave up 6 bases, with 15 bases separating them. The germline V gene encodes CDR1 SGHDT and CDR2 YYEEEE. The CDR3 nucleotides read TGTGCCAGCAGCTTTATCGGACAGTCAATTAATTCACCCCTCCACTTT. Translated: CASSFIGQSINSPLHF.

This clonotype was counted only a few times. The J gene is TRBJ2-6, the V gene TRBV7-8, with unresolved D. V shed 7 bases and J shed 0 bases, with 13 bases lying between them. This CDR3 spans 16 amino acids. Germline CDR1 reads SGHVS; CDR2 reads FQNEAQ. DNA of the CDR3: TGTGCCAGCACCCTAAGGCGGAGCTCTGGGGCCAACGTCCTGACTTTC. Its translation is CASTLRRSSGANVLTF.

This clonotype occurred many times. The V and J genes are TRBV10-3 and TRBJ2-5; tentative D call: TRBD2 (6 bases). The ends were cut back, 8 bases at V and 0 bases at J, with 16 bases in the middle. Per the germline V gene, CDR1 is ENHRY and CDR2 is SYGVKD. The CDR3 covers 15 residues. CDR3 residues: CAIGERGMYQETQYF. The CDR3 nucleotides are TGTGCCATCGGGGAGCGCGGGATGTACCAAGAGACCCAGTACTTC.

The sample holds many counts of this clonotype. The chain joins TRBV9 to TRBJ2-7; 7 nucleotides agree with TRBD1. Germline lookup yields CDR1 SGDLS and CDR2 YYNGEE. V gave up 0 bases and J gave up 2 bases; unmatched junction bases: 5. The CDR3 is 15 residues long. The CDR3 DNA follows: TGTGCCAGCAGCGTAGGGACAGGTTATGCCTACGAGCAGTACTTC. Its protein product is CASSVGTGYAYEQYF.

This clonotype was counted many times. CDR3 bases: TGCAGTGCCCCGGGACAGGGTAACACTGAAGCTTTCTTT. Translating it yields CSAPGQGNTEAFF. V is TRBV20-1 and J is TRBJ1-1; 9 nucleotides match TRBD1. Germline V gives CDR1 DFQATT, CDR2 SNEGSKA (reference sequence). The trim removed 6 bases at V and 2 bases at J, leaving 4 bases unmatched. The CDR3 covers 13 residues.

This clonotype was seen only a few times. This sequence joins TRBV30 and TRBJ1-2, with 10 bases that match TRBD1. J lost 0 bases, V lost 0 bases, and 4 bases had no gene match. The germline CDR1 and CDR2 sequences are GTSNPN and SVGIG (reference sequence). The CDR3 runs to 16 residues. The chain's CDR3 is CAWSVLGTGANYGYTF. The CDR3 coding sequence is TGTGCCTGGAGTGTACTAGGGACAGGGGCTAACTATGGCTACACCTTC.

This clonotype has a count of ten or more. The J gene is TRBJ2-5, the V gene TRBV6-1; TRBD2 aligns across 9 bases. CDR1 is MNHNS and CDR2 is SASEGT in the germline V gene. The length of the CDR3 is 18 residues. V trimming: 1 base; J trimming: 1 base; junction bases outside the gene matches: 10. CDR3 coding DNA: TGTGCCAGCAGTGAAGTACACTCTGGCGGGGGGGCCCAAGAGACCCAGTACTTC. Protein product: CASSEVHSGGGAQETQYF.

This clonotype was detected ten times or more. The chain uses TRBV7-2 and TRBJ2-5; 11 nucleotides agree with TRBD2. The CDR3 consists of 16 residues. J was trimmed by 5 bases and V by 5 bases; bases with no gene match: 10. The germline gives CDR1 SGHTA, CDR2 FQGNSA. The CDR3 reads CASSLSSGGLLETQYF. CDR3 nucleotides: TGTGCCAGCAGCCTTTCTAGCGGGGGGCTCCTGGAGACCCAGTACTTC.

This clonotype was recorded at least ten times. This chain links TRBV5-8 with TRBJ1-5, with D possibly TRBD1 on 6 matching bases. The germline V gene encodes CDR1 SGHTS and CDR2 YDEGEE. The CDR3 consists of 14 residues. Trimming took off 2 bases at V and 3 bases at J, with 9 bases between the two ends. This CDR3 reads CASSLQGFNQPQHF. In DNA, the CDR3 is TGTGCCAGCAGCTTACAGGGTTTCAATCAGCCCCAGCATTTT.

This clonotype has just a few counts. CDR3 loop: CASSLGQGGFEKLFF. The CDR3, as DNA: TGCGCCAGCAGCTTGGGGCAGGGTGGATTCGAAAAACTGTTTTTT. This chain links TRBV5-1 with TRBJ1-4; weak D call: TRBD1 (5 bases). Trimming took 0 bases from V and 8 from J, leaving 14 bases between them. Germline V CDR1 and CDR2: SGHRS, YFSETQ. This CDR3 spans 15 amino acids.

This clonotype has only a few counts. The chain recombines TRBV12-3 or TRBV12-4 with TRBJ2-2; 8 nucleotides align to TRBD1. This CDR3 has 14 amino acids. Unmatched junction bases numbered 4, after V lost 6 bases and J lost 4 bases. The CDR3 region has the DNA TGTGCCAGCAGCAGAACAGGGGGCACCGGGGAGCTGTTTTTT. The encoded protein is CASSRTGGTGELFF.

This clonotype was counted ten times or more. The J gene is TRBJ2-7, the V gene TRBV19; D unresolved. This CDR3 has 13 residues. Germline CDR1 and CDR2: LNHDA and SQIVND (reference sequence). Trimming pared 3 bases from V and 2 bases from J, leaving 8 bases between. CDR3 in amino acids: CASSIESTYEQYF. As DNA, the CDR3 is TGTGCCAGTAGTATCGAGAGTACCTACGAGCAGTACTTC.

In its sample, this clonotype ranks as medium-sized. The J gene is TRBJ2-5, the V gene TRBV5-1, with D perhaps TRBD1 or TRBD2 (5 bases each). With 3 bases removed from V and 9 bases from J, the gap between germline ends came to 18 bases. Germline CDR1 and CDR2: SGHRS and YFSETQ. The length of the CDR3 is 14 residues. The CDR3 is CASSSAGTTVAQYF. The CDR3 DNA reads TGCGCCAGCAGCTCCGCCGGGACCACGGTGGCCCAGTACTTC. The whole variable domain, filled in from reference TRBV5-1 and TRBJ2-5, reads KAGVTQTPRYLIKTRGQQVTLSCSPISGHRSVSWYQQTPGQGLQFLFEYFSETQRNKGNFPGRFSGRQFSNSRSEMNVSTLELGDSALYLCASSSAGTTVAQYFGPGTRLLVL.

The table lists this clonotype with many counts. V gene TRBV28 combines with J gene TRBJ1-5; TRBD1 matches at 9 bases. The V and J ends lost 3 bases and 2 bases, in that order; junction bases with no gene match: 5. The CDR3 runs 16 residues. Germline V gives CDR1 MDHEN, CDR2 SYDVKM. CDR3 residues: CASSFETGGGNQPQHF. As DNA, the CDR3 is TGTGCCAGCAGTTTTGAAACAGGGGGCGGCAATCAGCCCCAGCATTTT.

Sample share makes this clonotype medium-sized. CDR3 protein: CASSDRGSNQPQHF. For the CDR3, the DNA is TGTGCCAGCAGTGACAGGGGAAGCAATCAGCCCCAGCATTTT. The chain employs TRBV6-1 and TRBJ1-5; possibly TRBD1 for D (6 bases). Germline V lookup: CDR1 MNHNS, CDR2 SASEGT. V was trimmed by 3 bases and J by 1 base, leaving 7 bases between them. The CDR3 loop spans 14 amino acids.

There are a few counts of this clonotype. V is TRBV6-2 or TRBV6-3 and J is TRBJ2-1; 10 bases are shared with TRBD2. Germline V gene lookup returns CDR1 MNHEY and CDR2 SVGEGT. This CDR3 spans 16 amino acids. Germline trimming cut 2 bases from V and 2 bases from J; bases unmatched to any gene: 3. The CDR3 DNA follows: TGTGCCAGCAGTTACGGACTAGCGGACCCCTACAATGAGCAGTTCTTC. Amino acids: CASSYGLADPYNEQFF.

This clonotype has a count of ten or more. The rearrangement links TRBV7-6 to TRBJ2-5; D possibly corresponds to TRBD2 (5 bases). The CDR3 spans 13 residues. The germline CDR1 and CDR2 sequences are SGHVS and FNYEAQ. The V gene lost 5 bases and the J gene lost 5 bases, with 12 bases spanning the gap. CDR3 residues: CASSPGNQETQYF. DNA of the CDR3: TGTGCCAGCAGCCCGGGAAATCAGGAGACCCAGTACTTC.

In this sample, this clonotype turned up many times. This sequence joins TRBV5-5 and TRBJ1-2; a possible D gene is TRBD1 (5 bases). The CDR3 length is 15 residues. Germline loops: CDR1 SGHKS, CDR2 YYEKEE (reference sequence). V lost 0 bases to trimming and J lost 1 base, with 10 bases between them. The CDR3 region is CASSLEDNFNYGYTF. As DNA, the CDR3 is TGTGCCAGCAGCTTGGAGGACAACTTTAACTATGGCTACACCTTC. The full variable domain, rest sourced from reference TRBV5-5 and TRBJ1-2, is DAGVTQSPTHLIKTRGQQVTLRCSPISGHKSVSWYQQVLGQGPQFIFQYYEKEERGRGNFPDRFSARQFPNYSSELNVNALLLGDSALYLCASSLEDNFNYGYTFGSGTRLTVV.

This clonotype was recorded many times. The chain employs TRBV9 and TRBJ2-3; 9 bases align to TRBD2. CDR1 is SGDLS and CDR2 is YYNGEE in the germline V gene. V gave up 5 bases and J gave up 2 bases; unmatched junction bases: 6. The CDR3 length is 15 residues. CDR3 in amino acids: CASSPTSGYTDTQYF. CDR3 DNA: TGTGCCAGCAGTCCGACTAGCGGATACACAGATACGCAGTATTTT.

This clonotype was counted ten times or more. This chain joins TRBV5-1 and TRBJ2-7; a possible D gene is TRBD1 (5 bases). V was shortened by 1 base and J by 3 bases, with 11 bases between the two germline ends. The CDR3 runs 14 residues. The germline CDR1 and CDR2 sequences are SGHRS and YFSETQ. The CDR3 here is CASSLIREGYEQYF. The CDR3 DNA reads TGCGCCAGCAGCTTGATCAGGGAAGGCTACGAGCAGTACTTC.

This clonotype is labeled medium-sized. The V call is TRBV20-1, the J call TRBJ2-3, with D hard to call. CDR3 length: 13 residues. With 3 bases removed from V and 6 bases from J, the gap between germline ends came to 13 bases. Per the germline V gene, CDR1 is DFQATT and CDR2 is SNEGSKA (reference sequence). The CDR3 nucleotides read TGCAGTGCTAGCGGGTTCCGTACGGATACGCAGTATTTT. Protein sequence: CSASGFRTDTQYF.